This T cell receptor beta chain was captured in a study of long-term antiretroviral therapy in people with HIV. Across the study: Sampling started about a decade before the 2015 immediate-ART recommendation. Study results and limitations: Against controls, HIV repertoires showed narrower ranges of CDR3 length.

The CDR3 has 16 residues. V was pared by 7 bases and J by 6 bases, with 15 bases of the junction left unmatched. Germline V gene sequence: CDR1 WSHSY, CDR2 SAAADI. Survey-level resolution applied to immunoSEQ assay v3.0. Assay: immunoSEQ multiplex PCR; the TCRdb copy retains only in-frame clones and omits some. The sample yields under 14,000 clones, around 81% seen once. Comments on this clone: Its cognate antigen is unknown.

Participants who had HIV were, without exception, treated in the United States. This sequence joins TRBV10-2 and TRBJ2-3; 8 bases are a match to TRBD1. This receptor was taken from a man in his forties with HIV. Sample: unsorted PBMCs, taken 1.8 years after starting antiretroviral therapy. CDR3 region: CASNTPEQGELDTQYF. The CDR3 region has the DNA TGCGCCAGCAATACCCCGGAACAGGGGGAATTGGATACGCAGTATTTT.